Presented here are 31 T cell receptor beta chains from one specimen sequenced in a study of radiation and T cells in renal cell carcinoma. Described time point: blood 2 weeks post-SBRT. This sample's treatment: 15 Gy SBRT to primary tumor, nephrectomy 4 weeks later. The data were produced by immunoSEQ multiplex PCR, yet TCRdb's version contains in-frame clones alone and is incomplete. The sample includes some 75,000 clones, about four fifths of them seen just once. The sample in question was blood, obtained from a patient whose treatment included radiotherapy and nephrectomy. All receptors come from a man in his sixties with renal cell carcinoma.

The gene calls are TRBV19 and TRBJ2-1; 10 bases match TRBD1. V lost 5 bases and J lost 2; bases outside the gene matches: 15. Germline V gives CDR1 LNHDA, CDR2 SQIVND (reference sequence). CDR3 length: 19 residues. The chain's CDR3 is CASSALTGGKGRAYNEQFF. In DNA, the CDR3 is TGTGCCAGTAGTGCGCTGACAGGGGGCAAGGGACGGGCCTACAATGAGCAGTTCTTC. Full variable domain (missing parts from reference TRBV19 and TRBJ2-1): DGGITQSPKYLFRKEGQNVTLSCEQNLNHDAMYWYRQDPGQGLRLIYYSQIVNDFQKGDIAEGYSVSREKKESFPLTVTSAQKNPTAFYLCASSALTGGKGRAYNEQFFGPGTRLTVL.

This chain joins TRBV27 and TRBJ2-6, with a possible D match to TRBD1 (8 bases). The CDR3 spans 19 residues. Trimming left V 6 bases short and J 0 bases short, with 21 bases between. Germline V CDR1 and CDR2: MNHEY, SMNVEV (reference sequence). CDR3 sequence: CASRGLTGTGLSGANVLTF. The CDR3 DNA reads TGTGCCAGCAGGGGACTAACCGGGACAGGCCTCTCTGGGGCCAACGTCCTGACTTTC.

This clone was observed a few times. The rearrangement joins TRBV7-9 to TRBJ1-6; TRBD1 matches 9 bases. J gave up 9 bases and V 4 bases, and 10 bases lay outside the gene matches. The CDR3 has 16 residues. Per the germline V gene, CDR1 is SEHNR and CDR2 is FQNEAQ (reference sequence). DNA of the CDR3: TGTGCCAGCAGCTCCGGCCGGACAGGGGTTGGTTCACCCCTCCACTTT. This translates into CASSSGRTGVGSPLHF.

The J gene is TRBJ2-7, the V gene TRBV10-2, with 9 bases identical to TRBD2. The CDR3 sequence is 13 residues long. J was trimmed by 5 bases and V by 7 bases; bases with no gene match: 6. Germline CDR1 and CDR2: WSHSY and SAAADI. CDR3 bases: TGCGCCAGCAAACAAGGCGGGAGGGACGAGCAGTACTTC. It yields the protein CASKQGGRDEQYF.

V and J are TRBV9 and TRBJ2-7; 12 positions agree with TRBD2. The CDR3 extends over 15 amino acids. Germline V gives CDR1 SGDLS, CDR2 YYNGEE. Losses at the gene ends were 0 bases for V and 6 bases for J; bases not matched to a gene: 4. The CDR3 is CASSVGLAGATEQYF. CDR3 coding DNA: TGTGCCAGCAGCGTAGGACTAGCGGGAGCGACCGAGCAGTACTTC.

This clone has a handful of counts. This rearrangement joins TRBV2 to TRBJ1-1; no reliable D call. V was pared by 3 bases and J by 1 base, with 0 bases between. This CDR3 has 11 residues. Germline assignment: CDR1 SNHLY and CDR2 FYNNEI. CDR3 sequence (DNA): TGTGCCAGCAGTGAGAACACTGAAGCTTTCTTT. Residues: CASSENTEAFF.

J is TRBJ2-5 and V is TRBV5-5, with D perhaps given as TRBD1 or TRBD2 (5 bases each). The CDR3 covers 15 residues. With 0 bases removed from V and 2 bases from J, the gap between germline ends came to 11 bases. Germline V lookup: CDR1 SGHKS, CDR2 YYEKEE (reference sequence). CDR3 protein: CASSLVGDQQETQYF. CDR3 sequence (DNA): TGTGCCAGCAGCTTGGTGGGGGACCAGCAAGAGACCCAGTACTTC.

The J gene is TRBJ1-1, the V gene TRBV19, with 8 bases fitting TRBD1. The germline V gene has CDR1 LNHDA and CDR2 SQIVND (reference sequence). The V and J ends lost 7 bases and 3 bases, in that order; junction bases with no gene match: 4. CDR3 length: 13 amino acids. CDR3 sequence reads: CASTQTGDTEAFF. The CDR3 bases are TGTGCCAGTACGCAGACAGGGGACACTGAAGCTTTCTTT.

The genes are TRBV19 and TRBJ1-1; D is unclear. The CDR3 is made up of 13 amino acids. The V end was cut by 6 bases, the J end by 1 base, with 9 bases between. Germline CDR1 LNHDA, CDR2 SQIVND (reference sequence). CDR3 protein: CASSNTANTEAFF. CDR3 coding DNA: TGTGCCAGTAGCAATACAGCGAACACTGAAGCTTTCTTT.

J is TRBJ2-7 and V is TRBV4-3; TRBD2 might be the D (6 bases). The CDR3 consists of 18 residues. V gave up 1 base and J gave up 3 bases, with 22 bases separating them. Germline CDR1 is LGHNA and CDR2 is YSLEER. CDR3 in amino acids: CASSQALPAGSRIYEQYF. The CDR3 coding sequence is TGCGCCAGCAGCCAAGCCCTTCCAGCCGGGAGCAGGATCTACGAGCAGTACTTC.

The CDR3 DNA reads TGTGCCAGTAGTATAACCCGGCTAGCGGGAGGAGGTTGGGGTGAGCAGTTCTTC. Protein: CASSITRLAGGGWGEQFF. The chain uses TRBV19 and TRBJ2-1, with 11 bases fitting TRBD2. V gave up 2 bases and J gave up 9 bases; unmatched junction bases: 15. The CDR3 spans 18 residues. The V gene's germline CDR1 is LNHDA and CDR2 SQIVND (reference sequence).

This rearrangement joins TRBV2 to TRBJ2-7; D possibly corresponds to TRBD2 (6 bases). Germline V gene lookup returns CDR1 SNHLY and CDR2 FYNNEI. The CDR3 is made up of 11 amino acids. The V gene lost 6 bases and the J gene lost 5 bases, with 8 bases spanning the gap. CDR3 loop: CASRGEDEQYF. The CDR3 DNA reads TGTGCCAGCAGGGGGGAGGACGAGCAGTACTTC. The entire variable domain, with the rest obtained from reference TRBV2 and TRBJ2-7, is as follows: EPEVTQTPSHQVTQMGQEVILRCVPISNHLYFYWYRQILGQKVEFLVSFYNNEISEKSEIFDDQFSVERPDGSNFTLKIRSTKLEDSAMYFCASRGEDEQYFGPGTRLTVT.

This clone was detected only once. The rearrangement joins TRBV5-1 to TRBJ2-1; TRBD2 is a possible D gene (6 bases). The CDR3 is made up of 16 amino acids. From germline, CDR1 is SGHRS and CDR2 YFSETQ. The germline V and J ends were trimmed by 4 bases and 2 bases, with 16 bases remaining between them. CDR3 protein: CASSLEPSGAYNEQFF. The CDR3 bases are TGCGCCAGCAGCCTGGAACCCTCGGGAGCCTACAATGAGCAGTTCTTC.

The rearrangement joins TRBV19 to TRBJ2-5; D might be TRBD2 (5 bases). The CDR3 loop spans 13 amino acids. Germline V gene lookup returns CDR1 LNHDA and CDR2 SQIVND (reference sequence). V lost 3 bases, J lost 4 bases, and 9 bases lay in between. In DNA, the CDR3 is TGTGCCAGTAGTATCGCAGAGGGAGAGACCCAGTACTTC. Its protein product is CASSIAEGETQYF.

This rearrangement joins TRBV5-1 to TRBJ2-1, with D uncertain. The ends were cut back, 1 base at V and 0 bases at J, with 11 bases in the middle. This CDR3 has 16 amino acids. Germline lookup yields CDR1 SGHRS and CDR2 YFSETQ. The CDR3 loop is CASSLYGLSSYNEQFF. As DNA, the CDR3 is TGCGCCAGCAGCTTGTACGGCTTGAGCTCCTACAATGAGCAGTTCTTC.

The chain couples TRBV6-6 to TRBJ2-3, with 9 bases lining up with TRBD1. This CDR3 comprises 15 residues. The germline V gene encodes CDR1 MNHNY and CDR2 SVGAGI (reference sequence). V shed 5 bases, J shed 4 bases, and the junction held 7 bases outside the gene matches. Here the CDR3 DNA reads TGTGCCAGCAGTAGCCGGGACAGGGCTTCAGATACGCAGTATTTT. This sequence encodes CASSSRDRASDTQYF.

A single count supports this clone. This chain connects TRBV5-1 to TRBJ1-4; 8 nucleotides agree with TRBD1. This CDR3 has 15 residues. Per the germline V gene, CDR1 is SGHRS and CDR2 is YFSETQ. V was pared by 2 bases and J by 4 bases, with 4 bases of the junction left unmatched. This CDR3 reads CASSLGDRLNEKLFF. The CDR3 nucleotides read TGCGCCAGCAGCTTAGGGGACAGGCTTAATGAAAAACTGTTTTTT.

The rearrangement joins TRBV15 to TRBJ2-1, with TRBD1 matching over 9 bases. Trimming removed 0 bases from V and 9 bases from J; junction bases left unmatched: 9. The CDR3 extends over 16 amino acids. Germline-derived CDR1 and CDR2 are LNHNV and YYDKDF (reference sequence). CDR3 sequence: CATSRERDREVGEQFF. The DNA for the CDR3 is TGTGCCACCAGCAGAGAGAGGGACAGGGAGGTCGGTGAGCAGTTCTTC.

The J gene is TRBJ2-5, the V gene TRBV10-1; TRBD1 or TRBD2 may be the D gene (5 bases each). V lost 7 bases and J lost 5, with 35 bases in between. Germline assignment: CDR1 WNHNN and CDR2 SYGVQD (reference sequence). This CDR3 region has 20 residues. CDR3: CASIPTGRLKKVRGEETQYF. The CDR3 bases are TGCGCCAGCATACCTACGGGGCGTTTAAAAAAAGTACGGGGCGAGGAGACCCAGTACTTC.

The J gene is TRBJ2-5, the V gene TRBV4-1; unclear D gene. Germline CDR1 is MGHRA and CDR2 is YSYEKL. V was clipped by 2 bases and J by 3 bases, with 10 bases between them. The CDR3 runs to 14 residues. The CDR3 spells CASSQTQLEETQYF. The CDR3 region has the DNA TGCGCCAGCAGCCAAACACAGTTAGAAGAGACCCAGTACTTC.

The J gene is TRBJ1-5, the V gene TRBV7-8; D unresolved. Germline lookup yields CDR1 SGHVS and CDR2 FQNEAQ. Trimming left V 1 base short and J 5 bases short, with 18 bases between. The CDR3 covers 17 residues. This CDR3 is CASSLELGPEGYQPQHF. In DNA form, the CDR3 reads TGTGCCAGCAGCTTAGAGTTAGGCCCCGAGGGCTATCAGCCCCAGCATTTT.

V and J are TRBV10-3 and TRBJ2-3; D remains unclear. The CDR3 spans 14 residues. The germline V and J ends were trimmed by 2 bases and 3 bases, with 9 bases remaining between them. Germline-derived CDR1 and CDR2 are ENHRY and SYGVKD. The CDR3 protein is CAISEPLGTDTQYF. CDR3 sequence (DNA): TGTGCCATCAGTGAGCCTTTAGGTACAGATACGCAGTATTTT.

This chain joins TRBV6-1 and TRBJ2-1; D tentatively fits TRBD1 or TRBD2 (5 bases each). The CDR3 extends over 15 amino acids. V gave up 4 bases and J gave up 0 bases, with 10 bases separating them. Germline CDR1 is MNHNS and CDR2 is SASEGT. The CDR3 DNA is TGTGCCAGCAGTGGGGACCACGGCTCCTACAATGAGCAGTTCTTC. This translates into CASSGDHGSYNEQFF.

The chain's CDR3 is CAWRTDRGVRAFF. The CDR3 nucleotides are TGTGCCTGGAGGACGGACAGGGGGGTCAGGGCTTTCTTT. This sequence joins TRBV30 and TRBJ1-1; 10 bases are a match to TRBD1. Germline loops: CDR1 GTSNPN, CDR2 SVGIG (reference sequence). After removal of 3 bases from V and 11 bases from J, the junction contained 9 bases not matched to a gene. There are 13 residues in the CDR3.

J is TRBJ2-1 and V is TRBV4-1; TRBD2 is a possible D gene (6 bases). The CDR3 is 16 residues long. With 0 bases removed from V and 4 bases from J, the gap between germline ends came to 13 bases. Germline lookup yields CDR1 MGHRA and CDR2 YSYEKL. CDR3 region: CASSQDPGLAYNEQFF. CDR3 DNA: TGCGCCAGCAGCCAAGATCCGGGACTGGCATACAATGAGCAGTTCTTC.

The rearrangement uses TRBV5-4 and TRBJ2-7; unclear D gene. Looked up from germline, CDR1 is SGHNT and CDR2 is YYREEE (reference sequence). The V end was cut by 0 bases, the J end by 7 bases, with 8 bases between. The CDR3 spans 12 residues. CDR3 coding DNA: TGTGCCAGCAGCTTGGGATCTGGGGAGCAGTACTTC. As protein: CASSLGSGEQYF. The complete variable domain, with remaining parts taken from reference TRBV5-4 and TRBJ2-7, reads ETGVTQSPTHLIKTRGQQVTLRCSSQSGHNTVSWYQQALGQGPQFIFQYYREEENGRGNFPPRFSGLQFPNYSSELNVNALELDDSALYLCASSLGSGEQYFGPGTRLTVT.

The sample holds a few counts of this clone. The rearrangement joins TRBV28 to TRBJ2-5, with 7 bases identical to TRBD1. There are 13 residues in the CDR3. Germline assignment: CDR1 MDHEN and CDR2 SYDVKM. V lost 6 bases, J lost 2 bases, and 3 bases stayed unmatched. The CDR3 DNA is TGTGCCAGCAGGGGGACAGCTCAAGAGACCCAGTACTTC. Protein product: CASRGTAQETQYF.

This clone showed up just a few times. This chain connects TRBV29-1 to TRBJ1-3; D may be TRBD1 (6 bases). Germline CDR1 is SQVTM and CDR2 is ANQGSEA. This CDR3 has 12 amino acids. The V end lost 5 bases, the J end lost 4 bases, and 9 bases lay between the germline ends. The CDR3 here is CSVRTEGNTIYF. CDR3 DNA: TGCAGCGTTAGGACAGAAGGAAACACCATATATTTT. The whole variable domain, remainder taken from reference TRBV29-1 and TRBJ1-3, is SAVISQKPSRDICQRGTSLTIQCQVDSQVTMMFWYRQQPGQSLTLIATANQGSEATYESGFVIDKFPISRPNLTFSTLTVSNMSPEDSSIYLCSVRTEGNTIYFGEGSWLTVV.

The chain carries TRBV19 and TRBJ2-3, with TRBD1 identical over 9 bases. The CDR3 has 19 amino acids. The junction had 16 bases not matched to a gene; V was cut back by 4 bases and J by 2 bases. Germline CDR1 reads LNHDA; CDR2 reads SQIVND (reference sequence). The CDR3 loop reads CASSRVPGQGVAATDTQYF. The CDR3 bases are TGTGCCAGTAGTAGAGTACCGGGACAGGGAGTAGCGGCCACAGATACGCAGTATTTT.

This chain joins TRBV27 and TRBJ2-7; 8 positions agree with TRBD2. The CDR3 contains 15 residues. Germline loops: CDR1 MNHEY, CDR2 SMNVEV (reference sequence). V lost 2 bases to trimming and J lost 3 bases; unmatched junction nucleotides: 6. The CDR3 region is CASSLRRGGLYEQYF. The CDR3 coding sequence is TGTGCCAGCAGTTTACGACGCGGGGGGCTCTACGAGCAGTACTTC.

V gene TRBV7-9 combines with J gene TRBJ1-4; TRBD1 is a possible D gene (5 bases). The CDR3 loop spans 13 amino acids. V lost 8 bases and J 4 bases, leaving 11 bases between the germline ends. In germline, CDR1 is SEHNR, CDR2 FQNEAQ (reference sequence). This CDR3 is CASSKGFNEKLFF. CDR3 sequence (DNA): TGTGCCAGCTCAAAGGGGTTTAATGAAAAACTGTTTTTT.